Shown below are 21 T cell receptor beta chains from a single sample sequenced in a study of graft-versus-host responses after intestinal transplantation. No antigen has been assigned to these receptors. Libraries were prepared by immunoSEQ multiplex PCR; TCRdb keeps only in-frame clonotypes and omits some of them. The sample contains approximately 97,000 clones, around 90% of which appear only once. The source material was unstimulated CD8+ T cells sorted from spleen or lymph node cells, sampled before transplant. Receptors were obtained from a human donor who was the organ donor for an intestinal transplant.

The V call is TRBV19, the J call TRBJ1-4; D uncertain. V dropped 6 bases and J dropped 5 bases, with 7 bases sitting between them. The CDR3 covers 12 residues. Germline loops: CDR1 LNHDA, CDR2 SQIVND (reference sequence). The CDR3 bases are TGTGCCAGTAGGGAGATAAATGAAAAACTGTTTTTT. The encoded protein is CASREINEKLFF.

J is TRBJ1-1 and V is TRBV10-3; TRBD1 is a possible D gene (5 bases). CDR1 and CDR2 (germline): ENHRY, SYGVKD. The CDR3 is 13 amino acids. The ends were cut back, 8 bases at V and 10 bases at J, with 20 bases in the middle. CDR3 DNA sequence: TGTGCCATCCTTTCTCATAGGGGCGAGACAGCTTTCTTT. This sequence encodes CAILSHRGETAFF.

This chain links TRBV29-1 with TRBJ2-3, with D possibly being TRBD1 (5 bases). The CDR3 contains 16 residues. Per germline, CDR1 SQVTM and CDR2 ANQGSEA. V lost 0 bases and J lost 3, with 16 bases in between. The DNA for the CDR3 is TGCAGCGTTGAAGATCGGTGGCAGGGTCGGACAGATACGCAGTATTTT. Protein: CSVEDRWQGRTDTQYF.

The rearrangement links TRBV6-6 to TRBJ2-3; D gene uncertain. This CDR3 is built from 14 residues. Germline V CDR1 and CDR2: MNHNY, SVGAGI (reference sequence). V was trimmed by 4 bases and J by 4 bases, leaving 12 bases between them. CDR3: CASSFSVRADTQYF. CDR3 DNA sequence: TGTGCCAGCAGTTTCAGCGTGCGTGCAGATACGCAGTATTTT.

The chain carries TRBV28 and TRBJ2-7, with D perhaps matching TRBD1 (6 bases). In germline, CDR1 is MDHEN, CDR2 SYDVKM. Trimming took off 6 bases at V and 2 bases at J, with 20 bases between the two ends. This CDR3 region has 16 residues. CDR3: CASRPSEFRGPYEQYF. DNA of the CDR3: TGTGCCAGCAGACCCTCCGAATTCAGGGGCCCCTACGAGCAGTACTTC.

The J gene is TRBJ2-1, the V gene TRBV7-9; D may be TRBD1 (6 bases). Germline CDR1 is SEHNR and CDR2 is FQNEAQ (reference sequence). V lost 4 bases, J lost 0 bases, and 19 bases lay in between. This CDR3 spans 18 amino acids. The DNA for the CDR3 is TGTGCCAGCAGCTCGCTTACCGCCAAGGACAGCTCCTACAATGAGCAGTTCTTC. It codes for CASSSLTAKDSSYNEQFF. Full variable domain (outside the CDR3, taken from reference TRBV7-9 and TRBJ2-1): DTGVSQNPRHKITKRGQNVTFRCDPISEHNRLYWYRQTLGQGPEFLTYFQNEAQLEKSRLLSDRFSAERPKGSFSTLEIQRTEQGDSAMYLCASSSLTAKDSSYNEQFFGPGTRLTVL.

The chain combines TRBV28 with TRBJ1-5; 9 bases align to TRBD1. V shed 4 bases, J shed 6 bases, and the junction held 7 bases outside the gene matches. CDR1 is MDHEN and CDR2 is SYDVKM in the germline V gene. The CDR3 has 15 amino acids. CDR3 DNA sequence: TGTGCCAGCAGTTCTACAGGGGGCGCCGGTCAGCCCCAGCATTTT. It specifies CASSSTGGAGQPQHF.

The CDR3 spells CASSQDQGRTAYEQYF. Here the CDR3 DNA reads TGTGCCAGCAGCCAAGATCAGGGGCGCACGGCCTACGAGCAGTACTTC. The rearrangement uses TRBV14 and TRBJ2-7; possible D gene TRBD1, 6 bases. The germline CDR1 and CDR2 sequences are SGHDN and FVKESK. The V end lost 0 bases, the J end lost 2 bases, and 14 bases lay between the germline ends. This CDR3 region has 16 residues.

The chain employs TRBV9 and TRBJ2-6, with 10 bases aligning to TRBD1. Germline V gives CDR1 SGDLS, CDR2 YYNGEE. The junction had 14 bases not matched to a gene; V was cut back by 6 bases and J by 2 bases. The CDR3 has 19 residues. CDR3 residues: CASTTPPGQGTPGANVLTF. The CDR3 bases are TGTGCCAGCACGACACCCCCGGGACAGGGGACCCCTGGGGCCAACGTCCTGACTTTC.

V gene TRBV6-5 combines with J gene TRBJ2-1; TRBD2 agrees at 9 bases. The V segment lost 0 bases and the J segment 2 bases; nucleotides outside the gene matches: 2. The V gene's germline CDR1 is MNHEY and CDR2 SVGAGI. The CDR3 consists of 16 residues. In DNA, the CDR3 is TGTGCCAGCAGTTACTCGGGCGGGAGGGCCTACAATGAGCAGTTCTTC. It specifies CASSYSGGRAYNEQFF.

The gene calls are TRBV4-1 and TRBJ1-2; possible D gene TRBD1, 5 bases. The germline CDR1 and CDR2 sequences are MGHRA and YSYEKL. V shed 5 bases and J shed 2 bases, with 12 bases lying between them. This CDR3 is built from 14 residues. The CDR3 coding sequence is TGCGCCAGCAGCGCCTTTCAGGGCAACTATGGCTACACCTTC. It encodes CASSAFQGNYGYTF.

The genes are TRBV11-3 and TRBJ2-1; weak D call: TRBD2 (6 bases). The CDR3 loop spans 16 amino acids. Germline CDR1 reads SGHNT; CDR2 reads YENEEA. Trimming removed 3 bases at V and 0 bases at J, with 12 bases between. The CDR3 bases are TGTGCCAGCAGCTTCGTAGCGGTCTCCTCCTACAATGAGCAGTTCTTC. Protein: CASSFVAVSSYNEQFF.

The chain is built from TRBV28 and TRBJ1-1; TRBD1 matches at 10 bases. With V trimmed by 5 bases and J by 3 bases, 6 bases remained unmatched. The CDR3 is made up of 15 amino acids. Germline CDR1 and CDR2: MDHEN and SYDVKM. In nucleotides, the CDR3 is TGTGCCAGCAGTCCCCGAGGACAGGGGGACACTGAAGCTTTCTTT. Protein: CASSPRGQGDTEAFF.

About this clone: Other nucleotide sequences in the sample specify the same CDR3. This chain uses TRBV19 with TRBJ1-5; D gene ambiguous. V shed 3 bases and J shed 7 bases, with 7 bases lying between them. CDR1 is LNHDA and CDR2 is SQIVND in the germline V gene (reference sequence). The CDR3 loop spans 12 amino acids. This chain's CDR3 is CASSIGGQPQHF. The CDR3 DNA sequence: TGTGCCAGTAGTATCGGAGGCCAGCCCCAGCATTTT.

The V gene is TRBV28, the J gene TRBJ2-7; D unclear. CDR1 MDHEN and CDR2 SYDVKM come from the germline V gene. The V end lost 3 bases, the J end lost 3 bases, and 3 bases lay between the germline ends. The CDR3 has 11 residues. CDR3 amino acids: CASSFNYEQYF. The CDR3 nucleotides are TGTGCCAGCAGTTTTAACTACGAGCAGTACTTC.

This chain connects TRBV13 to TRBJ2-7, with TRBD1 as a possible D gene (7 bases). Germline CDR1 reads PRHDT; CDR2 reads FYEKMQ (reference sequence). CDR3 length: 15 residues. Trimming removed 5 bases at V and 3 bases at J, with 17 bases between. CDR3 coding DNA: TGTGCCAGCAGCCTCATGGGGCAGGGGGGCTACGAGCAGTACTTC. Translating gives CASSLMGQGGYEQYF. The entire variable domain, with the rest obtained from reference TRBV13 and TRBJ2-7, is as follows: AAGVIQSPRHLIKEKRETATLKCYPIPRHDTVYWYQQGPGQDPQFLISFYEKMQSDKGSIPDRFSAQQFSDYHSELNMSSLELGDSALYFCASSLMGQGGYEQYFGPGTRLTVT.

This chain uses TRBV5-4 with TRBJ1-1; tentative D call: TRBD1 (5 bases). Trimming left V 2 bases short and J 1 base short, with 15 bases between. The CDR3 loop spans 16 amino acids. Germline-derived CDR1 and CDR2 are SGHNT and YYREEE (reference sequence). Here the CDR3 reads CASSFRFLGGNTEAFF. The CDR3, as DNA: TGTGCCAGCAGCTTTCGGTTTTTGGGGGGGAACACTGAAGCTTTCTTT. The full variable domain, rest sourced from reference TRBV5-4 and TRBJ1-1, is ETGVTQSPTHLIKTRGQQVTLRCSSQSGHNTVSWYQQALGQGPQFIFQYYREEENGRGNFPPRFSGLQFPNYSSELNVNALELDDSALYLCASSFRFLGGNTEAFFGQGTRLTVV.

This clone is a singleton in its sample. V and J are TRBV13 and TRBJ2-1; TRBD2 matches at 8 bases. V was clipped by 5 bases and J by 4 bases; unmatched bases: 22. This CDR3 is 20 amino acids long. CDR1 is PRHDT and CDR2 is FYEKMQ in the germline V gene (reference sequence). The CDR3 is CASSPPGGSGIGTVYNEQFF. Here the CDR3 DNA reads TGTGCCAGCAGCCCCCCCGGGGGTAGCGGGATAGGGACCGTTTACAATGAGCAGTTCTTC.

This chain links TRBV28 with TRBJ1-3; 7 bases are shared with TRBD1. The CDR3 has 16 amino acids. With 5 bases clipped from V and 0 bases from J, the junction kept 7 bases outside the gene matches. Germline assignment: CDR1 MDHEN and CDR2 SYDVKM. CDR3 loop: CASSPYRGHSGNTIYF. CDR3 nucleotide sequence: TGTGCCAGCAGTCCCTACAGGGGCCACTCTGGAAACACCATATATTTT.

This clone appeared a single time. This rearrangement joins TRBV11-1 to TRBJ1-4; no definite D call. This CDR3 spans 18 amino acids. CDR1 and CDR2 from the germline V gene are SGHAT and FQDESV (reference sequence). V was pared by 2 bases and J by 7 bases, with 23 bases between. The CDR3 sequence is CASSLNFYNGGSREKLFF. CDR3 bases: TGTGCCAGCAGCTTAAACTTCTATAACGGTGGGAGCCGTGAAAAACTGTTTTTT. The full variable domain, with the rest looked up from reference TRBV11-1 and TRBJ1-4, is EAEVAQSPRYKITEKSQAVAFWCDPISGHATLYWYRQILGQGPELLVQFQDESVVDDSQLPKDRFSAERLKGVDSTLKIQPAELGDSAMYLCASSLNFYNGGSREKLFFGSGTQLSVL.

J is TRBJ2-7 and V is TRBV19, with 7 bases fitting TRBD1. After removal of 4 bases from V and 6 bases from J, the junction contained 6 bases not matched to a gene. CDR3 size: 13 residues. The germline CDR1 and CDR2 sequences are LNHDA and SQIVND (reference sequence). The CDR3: CASSTNDRAEQYF. The CDR3 DNA reads TGTGCCAGTAGTACAAATGACAGGGCCGAGCAGTACTTC.